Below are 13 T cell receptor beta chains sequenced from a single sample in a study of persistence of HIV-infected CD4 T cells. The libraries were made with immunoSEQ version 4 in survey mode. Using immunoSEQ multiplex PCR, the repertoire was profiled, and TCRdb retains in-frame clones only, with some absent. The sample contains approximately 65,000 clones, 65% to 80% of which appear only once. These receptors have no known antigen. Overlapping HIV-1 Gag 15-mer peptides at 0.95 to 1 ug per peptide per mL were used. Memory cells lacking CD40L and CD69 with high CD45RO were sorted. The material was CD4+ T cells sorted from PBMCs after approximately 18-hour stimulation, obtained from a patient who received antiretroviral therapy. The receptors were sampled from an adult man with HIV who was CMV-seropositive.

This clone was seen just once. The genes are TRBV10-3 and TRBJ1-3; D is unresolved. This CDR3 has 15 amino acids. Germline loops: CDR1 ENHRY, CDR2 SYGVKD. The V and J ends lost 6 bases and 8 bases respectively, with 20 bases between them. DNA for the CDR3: TGTGCCATCAGCTCAGGCAGTTCGGTCTTGGACACCATATATTTT. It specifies CAISSGSSVLDTIYF.

CDR3 sequence (DNA): TGTGCCAGCAGTTTACTACCGGGGGCCAGCACAGATACGCAGTATTTT. Translation gives CASSLLPGASTDTQYF. The chain couples TRBV27 to TRBJ2-3; D tentatively reads TRBD1 or TRBD2 (6 bases each). Germline lookup yields CDR1 MNHEY and CDR2 SMNVEV (reference sequence). The CDR3 has 16 amino acids. Trimming pared 2 bases from V and 0 bases from J, leaving 12 bases between.

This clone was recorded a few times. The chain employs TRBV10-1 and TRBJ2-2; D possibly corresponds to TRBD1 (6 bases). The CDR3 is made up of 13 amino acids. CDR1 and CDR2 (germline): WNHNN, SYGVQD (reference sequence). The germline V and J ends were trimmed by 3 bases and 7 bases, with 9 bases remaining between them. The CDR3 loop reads CASSEPTGGELFF. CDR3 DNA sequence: TGCGCCAGCAGTGAACCGACAGGCGGGGAGCTGTTTTTT.

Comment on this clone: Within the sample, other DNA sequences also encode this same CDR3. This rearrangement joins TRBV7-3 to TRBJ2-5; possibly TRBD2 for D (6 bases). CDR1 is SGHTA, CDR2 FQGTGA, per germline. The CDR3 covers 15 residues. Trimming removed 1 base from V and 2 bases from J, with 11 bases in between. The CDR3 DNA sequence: TGTGCCAGCAGCTTAAGGGCAGGGAGGCAAGAGACCCAGTACTTC. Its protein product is CASSLRAGRQETQYF.

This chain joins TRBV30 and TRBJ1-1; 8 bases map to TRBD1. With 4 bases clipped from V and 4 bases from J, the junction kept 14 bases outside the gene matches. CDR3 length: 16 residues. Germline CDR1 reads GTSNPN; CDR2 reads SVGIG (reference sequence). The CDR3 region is CAWKLDRAPFGTEAFF. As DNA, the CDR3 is TGTGCCTGGAAACTGGACAGGGCCCCCTTTGGCACTGAAGCTTTCTTT.

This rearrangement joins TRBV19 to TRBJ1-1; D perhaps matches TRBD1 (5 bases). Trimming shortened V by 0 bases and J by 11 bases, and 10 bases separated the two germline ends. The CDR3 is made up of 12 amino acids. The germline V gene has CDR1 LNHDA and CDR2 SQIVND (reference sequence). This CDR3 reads CASSIEGTPAFF. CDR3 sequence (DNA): TGTGCCAGTAGTATAGAGGGGACCCCGGCTTTCTTT. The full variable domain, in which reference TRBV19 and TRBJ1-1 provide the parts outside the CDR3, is DGGITQSPKYLFRKEGQNVTLSCEQNLNHDAMYWYRQDPGQGLRLIYYSQIVNDFQKGDIAEGYSVSREKKESFPLTVTSAQKNPTAFYLCASSIEGTPAFFGQGTRLTVV.

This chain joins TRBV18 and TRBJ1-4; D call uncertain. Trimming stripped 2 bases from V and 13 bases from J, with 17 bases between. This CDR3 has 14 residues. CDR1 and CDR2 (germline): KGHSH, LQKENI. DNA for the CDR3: TGTGCCAGCTCACCAGGTCCCCCTCGGAATGGACTGTTTTTT. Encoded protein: CASSPGPPRNGLFF.

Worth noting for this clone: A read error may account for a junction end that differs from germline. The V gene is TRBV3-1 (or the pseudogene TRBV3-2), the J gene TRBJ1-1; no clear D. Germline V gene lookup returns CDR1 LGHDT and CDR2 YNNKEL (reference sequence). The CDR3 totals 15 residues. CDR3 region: CASTQYSVLNTEAFF. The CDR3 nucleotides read TGTGCCAGCACCCAATACAGCGTTTTGAACACTGAAGCTTTCTTT.

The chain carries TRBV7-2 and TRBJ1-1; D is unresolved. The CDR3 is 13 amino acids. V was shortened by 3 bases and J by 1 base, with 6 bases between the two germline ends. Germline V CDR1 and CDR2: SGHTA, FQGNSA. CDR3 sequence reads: CASSFAENTEAFF. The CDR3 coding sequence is TGTGCCAGCAGCTTCGCAGAGAACACTGAAGCTTTCTTT.

The CDR3 DNA reads TGTGCCAGCAGCCGGACTAGCGGGGGGAGGAATGAGCAGTTCTTC. It translates to CASSRTSGGRNEQFF. V and J are TRBV6-5 and TRBJ2-1; 14 nucleotides match TRBD2. The CDR3 loop spans 15 amino acids. Germline CDR1 and CDR2: MNHEY and SVGAGI. V trimming: 6 bases; J trimming: 7 bases; junction bases outside the gene matches: 5.

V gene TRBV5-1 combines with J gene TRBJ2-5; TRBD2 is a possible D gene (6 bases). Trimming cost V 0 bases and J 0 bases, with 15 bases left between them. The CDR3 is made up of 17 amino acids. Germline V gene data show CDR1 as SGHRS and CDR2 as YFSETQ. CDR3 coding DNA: TGCGCCAGCAGCTTGGCCGGGGGATTAAGGGACCAAGAGACCCAGTACTTC. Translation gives CASSLAGGLRDQETQYF.

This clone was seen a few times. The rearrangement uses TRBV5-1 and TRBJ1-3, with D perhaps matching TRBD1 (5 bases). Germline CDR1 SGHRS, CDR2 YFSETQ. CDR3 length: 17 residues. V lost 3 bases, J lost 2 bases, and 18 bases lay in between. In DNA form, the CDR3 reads TGCGCCAGCAGCTCGGGAGCTGGGGGGAGCGCTGGAAACACCATATATTTT. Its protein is CASSSGAGGSAGNTIYF.

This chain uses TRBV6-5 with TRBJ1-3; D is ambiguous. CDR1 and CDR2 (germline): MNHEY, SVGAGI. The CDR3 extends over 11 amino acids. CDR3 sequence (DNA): TGTTCCGTCCAACAGGGAAACACCATATATTTT. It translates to CSVQQGNTIYF.